Each of the 17 T cell receptor beta chains below was sequenced from the same sample in a study of radiotherapy plus CTLA-4 blockade in lung cancer. Sequencing used immunoSEQ multiplex PCR; TCRdb keeps in-frame clones, though not all of them. The data show under 65,000 clones, 77% seen once. This material consisted of peripheral blood, taken from a patient treated with radiotherapy plus ipilimumab. The receptors stem from a human donor with non-small cell lung cancer whose response to radiotherapy plus ipilimumab could not be evaluated.

This sequence joins TRBV5-5 and TRBJ1-1, with a possible D match to TRBD1 (5 bases). The V and J ends lost 5 bases and 5 bases respectively, with 13 bases between them. Germline V gives CDR1 SGHKS, CDR2 YYEKEE (reference sequence). CDR3 size: 13 residues. CDR3 bases: TGTGCCAGCAGTTCGCCTCAGGGAACTGAAGCTTTCTTT. Translated, it gives CASSSPQGTEAFF.

The chain has TRBV7-2 and TRBJ2-7, with 10 positions matching TRBD2. From germline, CDR1 is SGHTA and CDR2 FQGNSA. V shed 0 bases, J shed 7 bases, and the junction held 9 bases outside the gene matches. The CDR3 contains 16 residues. This CDR3 reads CASSLALPSGSVEQYF. The CDR3 DNA is TGTGCCAGCAGCTTAGCGCTGCCTAGCGGGAGTGTGGAGCAGTACTTC. The whole variable domain, remainder taken from reference TRBV7-2 and TRBJ2-7, is GAGVSQSPSNKVTEKGKDVELRCDPISGHTALYWYRQSLGQGLEFLIYFQGNSAPDKSGLPSDRFSAERTGGSVSTLTIQRTQQEDSAVYLCASSLALPSGSVEQYFGPGTRLTVT.

The gene calls are TRBV29-1 and TRBJ2-2; 10 bases are a match to TRBD2. Germline-derived CDR1 and CDR2 are SQVTM and ANQGSEA. Losses at the gene ends were 1 base for V and 7 bases for J; bases not matched to a gene: 9. The CDR3 extends over 16 amino acids. Written as DNA, the CDR3 is TGCAGCGTTGAAGCTAGCGGGAGTCGATTAGGCGGGGAGCTGTTTTTT. As protein: CSVEASGSRLGGELFF.

This clone was recorded once. V and J are TRBV9 and TRBJ2-3; D remains ambiguous. V lost 4 bases to trimming and J lost 2 bases, with 11 bases between them. Germline CDR1 reads SGDLS; CDR2 reads YYNGEE. There are 14 residues in the CDR3. CDR3 sequence: CASSQSSNTDTQYF. CDR3 nucleotides: TGTGCCAGCAGCCAAAGCTCGAACACAGATACGCAGTATTTT.

This chain links TRBV14 with TRBJ2-1; 7 nucleotides agree with TRBD2. The CDR3 is made up of 15 amino acids. Germline CDR1 is SGHDN and CDR2 is FVKESK. Unmatched junction bases numbered 4, after V lost 1 base and J lost 4 bases. The CDR3: CASSQGLAVYNEQFF. Here the CDR3 DNA reads TGTGCCAGCAGCCAAGGGCTAGCGGTGTACAATGAGCAGTTCTTC.

CDR3 bases: TGTGCCAGCAGTTTCGGAGTATACGAGCAGTACTTC. This codes for CASSFGVYEQYF. This chain joins TRBV28 and TRBJ2-7, with unresolved D. The CDR3 is 12 residues long. The ends were cut back, 3 bases at V and 4 bases at J, with 7 bases in the middle. The germline V gene encodes CDR1 MDHEN and CDR2 SYDVKM. Drawing the rest from reference TRBV28 and TRBJ2-7, the complete variable domain is DVKVTQSSRYLVKRTGEKVFLECVQDMDHENMFWYRQDPGLGLRLIYFSYDVKMKEKGDIPEGYSVSREKKERFSLILESASTNQTSMYLCASSFGVYEQYFGPGTRLTVT.

This clone came up once. The V and J genes are TRBV4-3 and TRBJ1-2; no definite D call. This CDR3 contains 15 residues. V shed 3 bases and J shed 4 bases, with 15 bases lying between them. Per the germline V gene, CDR1 is LGHNA and CDR2 is YSLEER. CDR3 loop: CASSQERISGYGYTF. CDR3 DNA: TGCGCCAGCAGCCAGGAGAGGATCTCTGGCTATGGCTACACCTTC.

The chain combines TRBV28 with TRBJ2-7; TRBD1 matches 8 bases. Per germline, CDR1 MDHEN and CDR2 SYDVKM. The trim removed 2 bases at V and 1 base at J, leaving 1 base unmatched. The CDR3 contains 14 residues. CDR3 residues: CASSLDRGSYEQYF. As DNA, the CDR3 is TGTGCCAGCAGTTTAGACAGGGGATCCTACGAGCAGTACTTC.

V gene TRBV6-1 combines with J gene TRBJ2-7; 7 nucleotides line up with TRBD2. The CDR3 loop spans 13 amino acids. Germline lookup yields CDR1 MNHNS and CDR2 SASEGT. The V and J ends lost 4 bases and 2 bases, in that order; junction bases with no gene match: 2. This CDR3 is CASSGGRAYEQYF. CDR3 DNA sequence: TGTGCCAGCAGTGGGGGGAGGGCCTACGAGCAGTACTTC.

V gene TRBV7-8 combines with J gene TRBJ1-3; D is uncertain. The length of the CDR3 is 16 residues. Germline CDR1 SGHVS, CDR2 FQNEAQ. Trimming pared 3 bases from V and 2 bases from J, leaving 14 bases between. The CDR3 loop reads CASSFRAREAGNTIYF. The CDR3 DNA follows: TGTGCCAGCAGCTTCCGGGCCCGGGAGGCTGGAAACACCATATATTTT. Supplemented by reference TRBV7-8 and TRBJ1-3, the full variable domain reads GAGVSQSPRYKVAKRGQDVALRCDPISGHVSLFWYQQALGQGPEFLTYFQNEAQLDKSGLPSDRFFAERPEGSVSTLKIQRTQQEDSAVYLCASSFRAREAGNTIYFGEGSWLTVV.

This clone was observed a single time. The V call is TRBV6-5, the J call TRBJ1-1, with D hard to call. The CDR3 extends over 13 amino acids. The germline V gene has CDR1 MNHEY and CDR2 SVGAGI. V was trimmed by 0 bases and J by 7 bases, leaving 9 bases between them. Here the CDR3 DNA reads TGTGCCAGCAGTTACTCGCGGGAGGGTGAAGCTTTCTTT. Translating gives CASSYSREGEAFF.

The chain combines TRBV6-5 with TRBJ2-3, with a tentative D call TRBD2 (6 bases). Trimming took off 0 bases at V and 7 bases at J, with 11 bases between the two ends. The CDR3 has 14 amino acids. Germline V gives CDR1 MNHEY, CDR2 SVGAGI. DNA of the CDR3: TGTGCCAGCAGTTACTCGATTGGGGGGAATACGCAGTATTTT. Protein product: CASSYSIGGNTQYF.

The V gene is TRBV27, the J gene TRBJ2-5, with D perhaps TRBD1 (6 bases). The CDR3 loop spans 14 amino acids. Looked up from germline, CDR1 is MNHEY and CDR2 is SMNVEV (reference sequence). With 5 bases removed from V and 2 bases from J, the gap between germline ends came to 12 bases. The DNA for the CDR3 is TGTGCCAGCAGTCCCGGGACACTACAAGAGACCCAGTACTTC. This sequence encodes CASSPGTLQETQYF.

The chain carries TRBV28 and TRBJ1-2; tentative D call: TRBD1 (6 bases). V was clipped by 7 bases and J by 4 bases, with 22 bases between them. Germline V gene sequence: CDR1 MDHEN, CDR2 SYDVKM. This CDR3 has 16 amino acids. CDR3 protein: CASIRGGGGTFYGYTF. For the CDR3, the DNA is TGTGCCAGCATTCGAGGGGGGGGCGGGACTTTCTATGGCTACACCTTC.

The chain is built from TRBV5-1 and TRBJ2-1, with TRBD1 as a possible D gene (6 bases). V gave up 6 bases and J gave up 5 bases, with 12 bases separating them. This CDR3 has 13 residues. CDR1 SGHRS and CDR2 YFSETQ come from the germline V gene. Here the CDR3 reads CASNPGQHNEQFF. Written as DNA, the CDR3 is TGCGCCAGCAACCCGGGACAACACAATGAGCAGTTCTTC.

This clone showed up just a few times. This chain connects TRBV25-1 to TRBJ1-4, with D perhaps matching TRBD1 (6 bases). Trimming left V 8 bases short and J 4 bases short, with 17 bases between. From germline, CDR1 is MGHDK and CDR2 SYGVNS. The CDR3 runs to 15 residues. CDR3 bases: TGTGCCAGCGGGGGACCGGGACACCTTAATGAAAAACTGTTTTTT. Amino acids: CASGGPGHLNEKLFF. Supplemented by reference TRBV25-1 and TRBJ1-4, the full variable domain reads EADIYQTPRYLVIGTGKKITLECSQTMGHDKMYWYQQDPGMELHLIHYSYGVNSTEKGDLSSESTVSRIRTEHFPLTLESARPSHTSQYLCASGGPGHLNEKLFFGSGTQLSVL.

This clone showed up just a few times. The chain is built from TRBV6-5 and TRBJ1-6, with D uncertain. Germline assignment: CDR1 MNHEY and CDR2 SVGAGI. The V and J ends lost 6 bases and 7 bases respectively, with 13 bases between them. CDR3 size: 14 residues. The DNA for the CDR3 is TGTGCCAGCAGACAAATTGGGGAGAATTCACCCCTCCACTTT. Amino acids: CASRQIGENSPLHF.